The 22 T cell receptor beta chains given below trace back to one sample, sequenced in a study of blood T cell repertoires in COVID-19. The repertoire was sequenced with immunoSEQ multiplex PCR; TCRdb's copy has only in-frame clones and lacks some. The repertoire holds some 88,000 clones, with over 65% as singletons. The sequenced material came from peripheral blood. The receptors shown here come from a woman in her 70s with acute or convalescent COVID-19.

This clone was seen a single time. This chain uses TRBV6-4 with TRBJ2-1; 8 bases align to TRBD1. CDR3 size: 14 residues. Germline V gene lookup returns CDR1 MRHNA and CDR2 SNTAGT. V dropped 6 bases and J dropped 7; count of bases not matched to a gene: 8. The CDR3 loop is CASSQDREINEQFF. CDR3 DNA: TGTGCCAGCAGCCAGGACAGGGAAATAAATGAGCAGTTCTTC.

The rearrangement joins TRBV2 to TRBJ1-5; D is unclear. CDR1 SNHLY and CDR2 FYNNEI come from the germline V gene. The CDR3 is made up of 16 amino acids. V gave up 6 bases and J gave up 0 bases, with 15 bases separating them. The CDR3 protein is CASSPGVGYSNQPQHF. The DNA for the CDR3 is TGTGCCAGCAGCCCCGGGGTGGGTTATAGCAATCAGCCCCAGCATTTT.

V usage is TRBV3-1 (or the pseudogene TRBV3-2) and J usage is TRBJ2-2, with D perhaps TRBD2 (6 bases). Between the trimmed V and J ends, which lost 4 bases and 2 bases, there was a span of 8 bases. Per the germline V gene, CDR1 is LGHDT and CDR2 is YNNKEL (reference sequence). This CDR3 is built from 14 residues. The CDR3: CASSPGLNTGELFF. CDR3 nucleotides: TGTGCCAGCAGCCCGGGACTCAACACCGGGGAGCTGTTTTTT.

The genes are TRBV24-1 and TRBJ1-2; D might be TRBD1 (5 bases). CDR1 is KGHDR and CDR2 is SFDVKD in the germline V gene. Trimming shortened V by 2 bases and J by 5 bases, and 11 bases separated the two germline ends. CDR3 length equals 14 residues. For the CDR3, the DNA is TGTGCCACCAGTGATTCAGCAGGGAGGTATGGCTACACCTTC. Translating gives CATSDSAGRYGYTF.

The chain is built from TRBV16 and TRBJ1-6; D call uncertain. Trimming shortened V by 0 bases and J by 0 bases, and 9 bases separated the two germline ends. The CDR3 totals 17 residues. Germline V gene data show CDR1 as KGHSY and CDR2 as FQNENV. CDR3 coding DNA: TGTGCCAGCAGCCAATCGCTGGTGAGCTCCTATAATTCACCCCTCCACTTT. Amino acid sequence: CASSQSLVSSYNSPLHF.

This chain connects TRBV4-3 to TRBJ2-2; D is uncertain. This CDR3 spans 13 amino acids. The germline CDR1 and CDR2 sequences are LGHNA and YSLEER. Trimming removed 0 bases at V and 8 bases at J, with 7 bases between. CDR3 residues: CASSQERRGELFF. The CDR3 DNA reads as TGCGCCAGCAGCCAAGAACGGCGGGGGGAGCTGTTTTTT.

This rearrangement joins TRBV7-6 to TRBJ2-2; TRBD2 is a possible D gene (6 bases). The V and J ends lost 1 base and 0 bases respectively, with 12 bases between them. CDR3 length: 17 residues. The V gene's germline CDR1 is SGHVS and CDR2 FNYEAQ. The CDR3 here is CASSLGARDSNTGELFF. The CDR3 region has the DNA TGTGCCAGCAGCTTAGGCGCGCGGGACTCGAACACCGGGGAGCTGTTTTTT.

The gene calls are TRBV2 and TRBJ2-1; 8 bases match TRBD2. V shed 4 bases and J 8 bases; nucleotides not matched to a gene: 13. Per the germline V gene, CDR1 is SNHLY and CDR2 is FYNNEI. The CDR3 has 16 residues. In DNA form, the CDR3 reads TGTGCCAGCAGTGTATCTGATCGGGGGGGGCGGGATGAGCAGTTCTTC. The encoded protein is CASSVSDRGGRDEQFF.

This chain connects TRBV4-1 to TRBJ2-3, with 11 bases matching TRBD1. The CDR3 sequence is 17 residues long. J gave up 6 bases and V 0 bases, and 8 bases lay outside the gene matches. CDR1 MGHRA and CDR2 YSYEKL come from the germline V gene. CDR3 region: CASSQDRGTGGPDTQYF. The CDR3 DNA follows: TGCGCCAGCAGCCAAGATAGGGGGACAGGGGGGCCCGATACGCAGTATTTT.

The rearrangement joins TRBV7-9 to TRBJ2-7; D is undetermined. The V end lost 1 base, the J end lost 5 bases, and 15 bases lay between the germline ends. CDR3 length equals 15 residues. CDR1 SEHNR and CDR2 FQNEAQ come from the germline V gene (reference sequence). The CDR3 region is CASSLDVSSFDEQYV. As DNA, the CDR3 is TGTGCCAGCAGCTTAGATGTCTCTTCCTTTGACGAGCAGTACGTC.

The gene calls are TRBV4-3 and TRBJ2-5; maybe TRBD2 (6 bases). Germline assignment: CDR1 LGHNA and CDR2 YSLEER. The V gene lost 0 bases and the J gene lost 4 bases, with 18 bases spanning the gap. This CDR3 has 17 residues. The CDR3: CASSQDLNGRAAETQYF. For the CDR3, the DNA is TGCGCCAGCAGCCAAGATCTGAACGGGAGAGCAGCAGAGACCCAGTACTTC.

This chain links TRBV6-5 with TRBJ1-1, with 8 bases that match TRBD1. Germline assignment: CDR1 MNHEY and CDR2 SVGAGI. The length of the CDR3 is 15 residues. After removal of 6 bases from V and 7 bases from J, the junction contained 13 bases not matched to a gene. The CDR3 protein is CASSRWGHRGNEAFF. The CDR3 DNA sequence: TGTGCCAGCAGCCGATGGGGCCACAGGGGGAATGAAGCTTTCTTT.

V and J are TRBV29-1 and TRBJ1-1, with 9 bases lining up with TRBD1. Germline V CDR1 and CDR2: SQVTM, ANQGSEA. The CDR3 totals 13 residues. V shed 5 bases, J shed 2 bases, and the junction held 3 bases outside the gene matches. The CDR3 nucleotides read TGCAGCGTTCGGACAGGGGAAAACACTGAAGCTTTCTTT. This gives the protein CSVRTGENTEAFF.

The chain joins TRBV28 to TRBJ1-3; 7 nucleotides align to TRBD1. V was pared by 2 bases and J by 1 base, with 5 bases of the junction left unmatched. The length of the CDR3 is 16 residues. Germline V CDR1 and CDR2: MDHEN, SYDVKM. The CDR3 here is CASSLQGVGSGNTIYF. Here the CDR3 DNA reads TGTGCCAGCAGTTTACAGGGGGTTGGGTCTGGAAACACCATATATTTT.

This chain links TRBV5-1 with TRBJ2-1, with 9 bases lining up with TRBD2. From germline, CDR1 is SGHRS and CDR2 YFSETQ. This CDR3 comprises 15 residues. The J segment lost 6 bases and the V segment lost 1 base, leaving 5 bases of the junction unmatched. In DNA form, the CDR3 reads TGCGCCAGCAGCTTGATGGGCGGGAGGGGCAATGAGCAGTTCTTC. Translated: CASSLMGGRGNEQFF.

The CDR3 loop reads CASSQGTGEGTEAFF. For the CDR3, the DNA is TGCGCCAGCAGCCAGGGGACAGGGGAAGGCACTGAAGCTTTCTTT. The chain joins TRBV4-1 to TRBJ1-1; 10 bases align to TRBD1. V was pared by 3 bases and J by 4 bases, with 5 bases of the junction left unmatched. The CDR3 is made up of 15 amino acids. CDR1 MGHRA and CDR2 YSYEKL come from the germline V gene.

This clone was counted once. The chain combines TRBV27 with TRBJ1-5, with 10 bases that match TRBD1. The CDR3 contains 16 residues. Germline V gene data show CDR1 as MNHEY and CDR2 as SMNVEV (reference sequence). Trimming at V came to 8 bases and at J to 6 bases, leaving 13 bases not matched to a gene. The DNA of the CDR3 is TGTGCCAGCGGATTAACCGGGACAGGGGCGCGTCAGCCCCAGCATTTT. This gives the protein CASGLTGTGARQPQHF.

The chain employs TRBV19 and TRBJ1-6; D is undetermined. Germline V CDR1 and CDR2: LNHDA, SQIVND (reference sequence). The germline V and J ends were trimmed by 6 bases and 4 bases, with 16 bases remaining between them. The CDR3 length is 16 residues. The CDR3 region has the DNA TGTGCCAGTAGGGCGACAAGGATTATTTATAATTCACCCCTCCACTTT. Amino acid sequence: CASRATRIIYNSPLHF.

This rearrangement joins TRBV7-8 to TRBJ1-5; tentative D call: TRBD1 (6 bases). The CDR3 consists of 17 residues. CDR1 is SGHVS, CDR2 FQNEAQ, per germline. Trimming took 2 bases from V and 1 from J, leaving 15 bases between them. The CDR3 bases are TGTGCCAGCAGCTTATCGGGGGGAAGGGGGAGCAATCAGCCCCAGCATTTT. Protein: CASSLSGGRGSNQPQHF.

CDR3 in amino acids: CASSYLGGTEAFF. CDR3 sequence (DNA): TGTGCCAGCAGTTACCTAGGGGGCACTGAAGCTTTCTTT. This chain links TRBV6-5 with TRBJ1-1; tentative D call: TRBD1 (6 bases). Germline loops: CDR1 MNHEY, CDR2 SVGAGI. The CDR3 is 13 amino acids. V was pared by 2 bases and J by 4 bases, with 8 bases between.

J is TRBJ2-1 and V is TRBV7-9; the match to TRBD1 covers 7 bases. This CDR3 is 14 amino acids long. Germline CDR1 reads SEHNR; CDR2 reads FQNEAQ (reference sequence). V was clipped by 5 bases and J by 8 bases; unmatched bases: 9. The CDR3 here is CASSTQTGYHEQFF. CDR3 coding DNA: TGTGCCAGCAGCACGCAGACAGGGTACCATGAGCAGTTCTTC.

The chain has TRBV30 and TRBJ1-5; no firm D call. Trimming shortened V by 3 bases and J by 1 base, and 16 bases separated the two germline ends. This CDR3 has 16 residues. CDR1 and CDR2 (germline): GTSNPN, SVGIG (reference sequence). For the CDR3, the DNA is TGTGCCTGGAGCGCCTTGTCCGGGATGAGCAATCAGCCCCAGCATTTT. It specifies CAWSALSGMSNQPQHF. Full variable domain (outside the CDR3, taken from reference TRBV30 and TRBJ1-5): SQTIHQWPATLVQPVGSPLSLECTVEGTSNPNLYWYRQAAGRGLQLLFYSVGIGQISSEVPQNLSASRPQDRQFILSSKKLLLSDSGFYLCAWSALSGMSNQPQHFGDGTRLSIL.